This entry lists 8 T cell receptor beta chains sequenced from one sample in a study of cytomegalovirus exposure and HLA in healthy donors. PCR primers comprised 60 Vbeta and 13 Jbeta primers. Only in-frame clones appear in the TCRdb table, and some are missing; sequencing was by immunoSEQ multiplex PCR. The sample comprises about 200,000 clones, 75% to 85% of which are singletons, and approximately 0.36% rests with the top ten. The sequenced sample was PBMCs. The origin of the receptors is a male donor in good health and CMV-seropositive.

This chain joins TRBV4-3 and TRBJ2-5; 7 bases align to TRBD2. The DNA end is more similar to TRBJ2-7, so the J call may be wrong. This CDR3 is built from 15 residues. Germline V gene data show CDR1 as LGHNA and CDR2 as YSLEER. CDR3: CASSQDPAGAYEQYF. For the CDR3, the DNA is TGCGCCAGCAGCCAAGATCCCGCGGGAGCCTACGAGCAGTACTTC.

V gene TRBV11-1 combines with J gene TRBJ1-2; 7 nucleotides match TRBD1. The ends lost 6 bases at V and 1 base at J; junction bases unmatched: 11. Looked up from germline, CDR1 is SGHAT and CDR2 is FQDESV (reference sequence). The CDR3 loop spans 16 amino acids. The CDR3 region is CASSSKDRPYNYGYTF. The CDR3 nucleotides read TGTGCCAGCAGTTCCAAGGACAGGCCCTATAACTATGGCTACACCTTC.

A note on this clone: The sample has other DNA sequences that encode this CDR3 too. CDR3 amino acids: CASSLASYGYTF. The CDR3, as DNA: TGTGCCAGCAGCTTGGCTAGCTATGGCTACACCTTC. The chain employs TRBV5-6 and TRBJ1-2; D is unresolved. Germline assignment: CDR1 SGHDT and CDR2 YYEEEE. V lost 0 bases, J lost 4 bases, and 4 bases lay in between. This CDR3 contains 12 residues.

This rearrangement joins TRBV30 to TRBJ1-2; TRBD1 matches 7 bases. The germline V gene encodes CDR1 GTSNPN and CDR2 SVGIG (reference sequence). The CDR3 covers 16 residues. Losses at the gene ends were 2 bases for V and 5 bases for J; bases not matched to a gene: 14. DNA of the CDR3: TGTGCCTGGAGTTCAACCACAGGGGCAAGGGGATATGGCTACACCTTC. Translating it yields CAWSSTTGARGYGYTF.

This clone was detected a few times. Other DNA sequences from this sample encode an identical CDR3 as well. The chain carries TRBV6-1 and TRBJ1-4; TRBD1 matches at 9 bases. CDR1 and CDR2 from the germline V gene are MNHNS and SASEGT. V lost 4 bases, J lost 8 bases, and 5 bases stayed unmatched. The length of the CDR3 is 14 residues. The CDR3 here is CASSAGTGYEKLFF. CDR3 sequence (DNA): TGTGCCAGCAGTGCCGGGACAGGGTACGAAAAACTGTTTTTT.

On this clone: Other DNA sequences in the same sample also yield this CDR3. This chain connects TRBV9 to TRBJ2-5; D remains ambiguous. The CDR3 contains 14 residues. V lost 0 bases and J lost 1, with 7 bases in between. Germline-derived CDR1 and CDR2 are SGDLS and YYNGEE. The CDR3 coding sequence is TGTGCCAGCAGCGTAGCTGTGGCCCAAGAGACCCAGTACTTC. Translating it yields CASSVAVAQETQYF.

J is TRBJ1-5 and V is TRBV29-1; a weak D match, TRBD1 (5 bases). Trimming removed 4 bases at V and 3 bases at J, with 10 bases between. Germline V gene data show CDR1 as SQVTM and CDR2 as ANQGSEA. The CDR3 loop spans 13 amino acids. The CDR3 DNA reads TGCAGCGTTGGGCAAGGGGCCAATCAGCCCCAGCATTTT. This translates into CSVGQGANQPQHF.

This clone turned up a few times. The gene calls are TRBV13 and TRBJ2-7; 7 bases line up with TRBD2. The germline gives CDR1 PRHDT, CDR2 FYEKMQ (reference sequence). The J segment lost 1 base and the V segment lost 0 bases, leaving 12 bases of the junction unmatched. The CDR3 extends over 18 amino acids. CDR3 in amino acids: CASSLGGRAGRGSYEQYF. The CDR3 DNA follows: TGTGCCAGCAGCTTAGGGGGGAGGGCCGGAAGGGGATCCTACGAGCAGTACTTC.